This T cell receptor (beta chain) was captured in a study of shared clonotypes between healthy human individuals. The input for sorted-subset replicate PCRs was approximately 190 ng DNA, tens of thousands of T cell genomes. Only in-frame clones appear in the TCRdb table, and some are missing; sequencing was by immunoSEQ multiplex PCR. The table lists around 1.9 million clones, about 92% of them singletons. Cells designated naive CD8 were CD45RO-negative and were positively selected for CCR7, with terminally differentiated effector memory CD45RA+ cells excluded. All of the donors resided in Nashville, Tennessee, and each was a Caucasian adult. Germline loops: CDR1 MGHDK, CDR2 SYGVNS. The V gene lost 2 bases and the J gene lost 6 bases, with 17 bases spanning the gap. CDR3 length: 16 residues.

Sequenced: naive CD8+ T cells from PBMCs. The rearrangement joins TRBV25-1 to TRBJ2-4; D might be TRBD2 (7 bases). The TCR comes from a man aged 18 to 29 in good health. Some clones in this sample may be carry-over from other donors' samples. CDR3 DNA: TGTGCCAGCAGTGAAGAGGGGGAGGGCCTTTCAAACATTCAGTACTTC. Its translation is CASSEEGEGLSNIQYF.